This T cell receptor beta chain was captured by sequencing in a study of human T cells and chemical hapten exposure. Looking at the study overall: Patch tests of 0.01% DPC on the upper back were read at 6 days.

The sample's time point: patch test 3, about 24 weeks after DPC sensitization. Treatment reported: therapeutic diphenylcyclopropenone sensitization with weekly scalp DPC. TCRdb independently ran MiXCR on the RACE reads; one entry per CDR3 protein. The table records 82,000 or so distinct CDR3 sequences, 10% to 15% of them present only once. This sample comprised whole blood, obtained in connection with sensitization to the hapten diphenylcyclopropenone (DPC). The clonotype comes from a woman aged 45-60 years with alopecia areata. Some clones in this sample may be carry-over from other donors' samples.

The CDR3 region is CSAPGLAGADNEQFF. In nucleotides, the CDR3 is TGCAGTGCCCCAGGGCTAGCGGGAGCAGACAATGAGCAGTTCTTC. The rearrangement joins TRBV20-1 to TRBJ2-1; TRBD2 aligns across 10 bases. After removal of 6 bases from V and 5 bases from J, the junction contained 10 bases not matched to a gene. The germline V gene encodes CDR1 DFQATT and CDR2 SNEGSKA (reference sequence). The CDR3 is made up of 15 amino acids.